One T cell receptor beta chain is described in this entry. The table lists this clone with a few counts. This clone's antigen is unknown. Within one base of it there is no much larger clone, and no base qualities were kept. Looking up the germline V gene yields CDR1 SGHTA and CDR2 FQGNSA. V loses 0 bases of germline sequence and J loses 0 bases, and the interval between the two ends is 9 bases. The CDR3 numbers 16 residues from cysteine through phenylalanine. Of the read, only the CDR3 DNA is kept; its 48 bases are in frame from base 1. This entry comes from a study of cytomegalovirus exposure and HLA in healthy donors (TCRdb year 2017). With regard to the full study: An earlier analysis of approximately 600 of the donors reported roughly 270 Gb of sequence data and 100 million to 140 million unique TCR beta sequences from about 200 million T cells. Every repertoire in the discovery cohort had been generated on one and the same sequencing platform. Approximately 300 gigabases of sequencing data and 70 million to 95 million unique TCR sequences made up an early release that covered about 640 HLA-typed donors. To decide whether each TCR beta V gene segment behaved as functional or pseudogenic, an earlier analysis of over 500 of the donors relied on high-throughput TCR beta sequencing. Typing coverage varied by locus: roughly 629-640 donors for A, B, C, DRB1 and DQB1; more than 500 for DQA1; nearly 610 for DPA1; 450 to 480 for DPB1. A later analysis re-analyzed previously published TCR beta repertoires from 666 donors and added high-resolution HLA genotyping to study TCR occurrence patterns. In addition to the first cohort of approximately 650 subjects, a separate validation cohort of 120 different subjects was used. On average, about 200,000 unique TCR beta nucleotide sequences were sequenced per donor among 398 genotyped donors of the cohort, with 15% to 20% of those sequences being non-productive. Donor age, sex, ethnicity and CMV serostatus were compiled alongside the repertoire data. Genome-wide SNP genotypes for about three fifths of the roughly 700 donors were used in a later genetic analysis, which treated that subset as a discovery cohort. The later analysis used no new phenotypic data to find candidate immune exposures, relying instead on TCR beta sequences and their occurrence across donors. Class I and class II HLA loci were covered by the typing at four-digit resolution. The study aimed to test whether signatures of past pathogen exposure could be identified by cataloging public T cell receptors. The T cell repertoires of under 700 subjects were profiled by immunosequencing and related to cytomegalovirus serostatus. To predict cytomegalovirus infection status, the study combined high-throughput TCR immunosequencing, statistical association of individual TCRs with disease status, and machine learning. Because of strong linkage in the cohort, 4 to 6 DR-DQ haplotypes were treated as single units for association and clustering. Among the roughly 400 genotyped donors, 75% to 90% belonged to the genetic ancestry cluster associated with self-reported Caucasian donors. Beyond this particular receptor, the publication reports: The study gave a list of about 150 TCR beta chains associated with cytomegalovirus. A later genetic analysis reported fewer N-insertions in productive TCRs among donors in an Asian-associated ancestry cluster than the roughly 700-donor mean. In a later analysis, the rate of TCR association differed among HLA loci, with DRB1 alleles having the most associated TCRs and HLA-C alleles having the fewest. A later analysis found that most CMV-associated TCR beta chains appeared HLA-restricted, with HLA associations seemingly driven largely by CMV exposure. A later analysis reported that several top co-occurrence clusters appeared linked to parvovirus B19, influenza, CMV and Epstein-Barr virus. A group of highly shared sequence variants was considered likely to be a technical artifact of the sequencing pipeline. Presence/absence analyses assumed roughly uniform sequencing depth across donors, an assumption that may not hold. A later analysis associated 17,000 or so TCR beta sequences with specific HLA alleles at a false discovery rate of 0.05. Cytomegalovirus status was reported to be diagnosed by the classifier with high specificity and sensitivity in both the original and validation cohorts. In vitro tests confirmed that a few of the cytomegalovirus-associated TCR beta chains recognize cytomegalovirus antigens. HLA typing was unavailable for some donors at each locus, so association tests used only the typed subset. The 87-base-pair reads could not distinguish some IMGT-functional V segments, including TRBV6-2 and TRBV6-3, so those segments were excluded. In a later genetic analysis, a missense DCLRE1C variant was associated with V-gene and J-gene trimming of TCR beta chains, and the association was replicated in an independent cohort. It was suggested by the authors that the approach could potentially be generalized to other disease states and immunological phenotypes. Across donors, most TCR sequences were observed very rarely, whereas some public TCRs were present in many individuals. The cohort was sequenced for TCR beta chains only, and without alpha or paired-chain data the features that could be detected were limited. A further reported finding was that TCR beta sequences accurately predicted the HLA-A and HLA-B alleles for most subjects in the first cohort. The earlier analysis of some 560 of the donors excluded roughly 16 rarely observed V segments, including chromosome 9 orphons, because counts were too low. In a later analysis, HLA-associated TCR beta chains showed more clonal expansion and lower generation probabilities than non-associated chains that were equally common. For the cohort, immune exposure information was limited to CMV serostatus. Correlated functional status among segregating V segments might reflect linkage disequilibrium, but an unknown experimental factor could not be ruled out. Strong co-occurrence of HLA alleles, especially DR and DQ, made assigning TCR associations to individual alleles difficult. Broadly in line with IMGT annotations, most TCR beta V segments showed up in productive rearrangements about 90% or about 30% of the time in an earlier analysis of several hundred of the donors.

In total, roughly 670 healthy bone marrow donors made up the cohort. All cohort members were sampled while nominally healthy, although unrecorded immune exposures were likely present. The donor was CMV seropositive and was included in the group of 270 or so seropositive cohort members. A peripheral blood sample was collected from each donor, and TCR beta sequencing was performed on peripheral blood mononuclear cells. Genomic DNA was extracted from the blood cell samples with the Qiagen DNeasy Blood Extraction Kit. Receptor libraries were prepared by the immunoSEQ multiplex PCR assay. A mixture of 60 forward primers for TCR Vbeta segments and 13 reverse primers for TCR Jbeta segments was used in the multiplex PCR. The CDR3 region of rearranged TCR beta genes was amplified from genomic DNA by a multiplex PCR assay. The amplified TCR beta libraries were sequenced on the Illumina HiSeq System as 87-base-pair reads. As for the original processing: In a later analysis, about 80 million unique TCR beta chains were counted across the 650 to 700 repertoires, and approximately 11 million of these chains were shared by at least two donors. Raw reads were error-corrected and collapsed into unique sequences by a nearest-neighbor algorithm in which closely related sequences were merged to remove PCR and sequencing errors. V, D and J gene segments were assigned by aligning CDR3 sequences to IMGT reference sequences. Each retained sequence needed at least a six-nucleotide match to both a V gene segment and a J gene segment. Rearrangements were classified as productive when the CDR3 lacked stop codons and remained in frame with V and J, and all other rearrangements were classified as non-productive. CDR3 was defined according to IMGT convention as the region running from the second conserved V-encoded cysteine to the conserved J-encoded phenylalanine. The earlier analysis of 500 to 650 of the donors excluded any sequence lacking an unambiguous match to a single V gene segment. An earlier analysis of 550 to 650 of the donors classified V segments as functional when productive rearrangements were above 56.7% and as segregating when the standard deviation between donors was above 5%. A statistical classification framework was developed to diagnose cytomegalovirus status using the catalog of TCR beta chain sequences. V and J gene assignment, in a later analysis, came from comparing TCR nucleotide sequences with IMGT/GENE-DB human TR gene sequences. Using the TCRdist pipeline, a later analysis assigned CDR3 sequences along with most-parsimonious VDJ recombination scenarios. A later analysis defined each TCR beta chain by its CDR3 amino acid sequence plus V-gene family, and excluded reads lacking a unique V-gene family. To address suspected cross-contamination and a sequencing artifact, a later analysis removed approximately 600 highly shared, low-generation-probability nucleotide sequences. In a later analysis, a clonal expansion index for each public chain was calculated from normalized within-repertoire ranks of inferred template counts. A later analysis computed generation probabilities with a VDJ recombination model fitted to out-of-frame rearrangements, and checked the results against IGoR. A later analysis scored TCR-TCR, TCR-HLA and TCR-CMV co-occurrence with hypergeometric tests, applying a repertoire-size bias correction to TCR pairs. In a later analysis, false discovery rates were estimated by permuting HLA or CMV assignments 20 times. A later analysis grouped co-occurring TCRs with DBSCAN, adding TCRdist sequence similarity when clustering within HLA-allele-positive subsets. Co-occurrence clustering excluded repertoires with fewer than 30,000 or more than 120,000 public chains, plus five with anomalous nucleotide sharing. Here the immuneACCESS table is served through TCRdb, limited to in-frame sequences with V and J called. Missing clones are a known gap in these copies; in checked studies unresolved V genes cover under half, and the rest lacks a known reason. From that table come the V and J calls and clone size; the DNA was used to work out D and trimming. Present in this sample are 100,000 to 150,000 clones, around three quarters of which were seen just once. The leading ten clones occupy roughly 4.2% of the sample.

The clonotype was recovered from a male donor in good health and CMV-seropositive. Source material: PBMCs. The rearrangement combines TRBV7-2 with TRBJ2-1; no D segment can be confidently identified. The nucleotide sequence reads TGTGCCAGCAGCTTAGCGCCCCAGCGCTCCTACAATGAGCAGTTCTTC. This gives the protein CASSLAPQRSYNEQFF.